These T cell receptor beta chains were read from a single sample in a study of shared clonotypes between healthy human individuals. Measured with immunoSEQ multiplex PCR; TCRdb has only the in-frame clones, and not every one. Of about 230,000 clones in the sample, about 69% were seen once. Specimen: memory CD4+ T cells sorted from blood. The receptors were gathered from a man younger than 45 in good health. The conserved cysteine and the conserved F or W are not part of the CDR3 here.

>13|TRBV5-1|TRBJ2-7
ASNAGQGALNEQY
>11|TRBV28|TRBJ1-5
AGRDRVGQPQH
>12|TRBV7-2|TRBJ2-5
ASSSQGGWETQY
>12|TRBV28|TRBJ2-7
ASSSGQRTYEQY
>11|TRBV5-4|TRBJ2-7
ATARDRQYEQY
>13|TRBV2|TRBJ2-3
ASSELAGGWDTQY
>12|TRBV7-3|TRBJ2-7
ASSLGGRGDEQY
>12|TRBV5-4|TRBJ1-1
ATTTGGGYTEAF
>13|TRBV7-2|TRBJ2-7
ASSLRTGTTTEQY
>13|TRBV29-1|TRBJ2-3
SVGTSGAGTDTQY
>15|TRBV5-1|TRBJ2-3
ASNDRRNRVGTDTQY
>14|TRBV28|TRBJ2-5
ASSSRRLARQETQY
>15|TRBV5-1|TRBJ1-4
ASSLDIGSATNEKLF
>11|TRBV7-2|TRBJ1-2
ASSLGQNYGYT
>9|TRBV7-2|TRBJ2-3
ASSLGGTQY
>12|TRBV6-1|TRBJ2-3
ASRGLRDTDTQY
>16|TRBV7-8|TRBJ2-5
ASSLPHYTRGRQETQY
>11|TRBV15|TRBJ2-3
ATSGTSSDTQY
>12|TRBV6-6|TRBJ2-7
ASREMASGYEQY
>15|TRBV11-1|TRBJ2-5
ASSSPATGQVKETQY